This record concerns one T cell receptor (beta chain) sequence. Its antigen is not yet known. Base qualities are not provided; no much larger clone lies one nucleotide away. The cohort consisted of approximately 690 healthy bone marrow donors. At the time of sampling, every cohort member was nominally healthy, though immune exposures that went unrecorded were likely present. The donor tested CMV seropositive and was one of the 289 seropositive cohort members. A peripheral blood sample was collected from each donor, and TCR beta sequencing was performed on peripheral blood mononuclear cells. Genomic DNA was extracted from the blood cell samples with the Qiagen DNeasy Blood Extraction Kit. Libraries were constructed by the immunoSEQ multiplex PCR assay. For the multiplex PCR, a mixture combining 60 forward primers for TCR Vbeta segments and 13 reverse primers for TCR Jbeta segments was used. Amplification of the CDR3 region of rearranged TCR beta genes was performed with a multiplex PCR assay on genomic DNA. The amplified TCR beta libraries were sequenced on the Illumina HiSeq System as 87-base-pair reads. The authors' analysis ran thus. Across the 666 repertoires, a later analysis counted 80 million or so unique TCR beta chains, approximately 12 million of which were shared by at least two donors. Raw reads were error-corrected and collapsed into unique sequences by a nearest-neighbor algorithm in which closely related sequences were merged to remove PCR and sequencing errors. V, D and J gene segments were assigned by aligning CDR3 sequences to IMGT reference sequences. For a sequence to be retained, a match of at least six nucleotides to both a V gene segment and a J gene segment was required. Rearrangements were called productive when the CDR3 lacked stop codons and stayed in frame with V and J; all others were non-productive. CDR3 was defined according to IMGT convention as the region running from the second conserved V-encoded cysteine to the conserved J-encoded phenylalanine. In an earlier analysis of 500 to 650 of the donors, sequences lacking an unambiguous match to a single V gene segment were excluded. An earlier analysis of fewer than 750 of the donors called V segments functional above 56.7% productive rearrangements and segregating when the between-donor standard deviation exceeded 5%. To diagnose cytomegalovirus status from the catalog of TCR beta chain sequences, a statistical classification framework was built. A later analysis assigned V and J genes by comparing TCR nucleotide sequences with IMGT/GENE-DB human TR gene sequences. The TCRdist pipeline was used in a later analysis to assign CDR3 sequences and most-parsimonious VDJ recombination scenarios. In a later analysis, every TCR beta chain was defined by the combination of its CDR3 amino acid sequence and its V-gene family, and reads without a unique V-gene family were dropped. To address suspected cross-contamination and a sequencing artifact, a later analysis removed under 600 highly shared, low-generation-probability nucleotide sequences. A later analysis calculated a clonal expansion index for each public chain from normalized within-repertoire ranks of inferred template counts. In a later analysis, generation probabilities were computed using a VDJ recombination model fitted to out-of-frame rearrangements, and the results were checked against IGoR. A later analysis scored TCR-TCR, TCR-HLA and TCR-CMV co-occurrence with hypergeometric tests, applying a repertoire-size bias correction to TCR pairs. In a later analysis, false discovery rates were estimated by permuting HLA or CMV assignments 20 times. In a later analysis, co-occurring TCRs were grouped with DBSCAN, and TCRdist sequence similarity was added when clustering was performed within HLA-allele-positive subsets. Repertoires with fewer than 30,000 or more than 120,000 public chains, plus five repertoires with anomalous nucleotide sharing, were excluded from co-occurrence clustering. The table was pulled from immuneACCESS by TCRdb, which kept in-frame rearrangements only. Such tables lose some clones; where checked, under half of the loss comes from unresolved V genes, and the rest has no known cause. The DNA was the basis for D and trimming; V, J and clone size are from that table. Within this sample are nearly 200,000 clones, with roughly 77% of them counted one time only. The ten largest account for approximately 0.4% of the sample.

CDR1 and CDR2, per the germline V gene (reference sequence), are MNHEY and SMNVEV. From the cysteine through the phenylalanine, the CDR3 covers 12 amino acids. Only the CDR3 region is kept as DNA, spanning 36 bases read in frame from base 1. V is shortened by 7 bases, J by 4 bases, and the region joining them spans 8 bases. This record belongs to a study of cytomegalovirus exposure and HLA in healthy donors (dated by TCRdb to the late 2010s). With respect to the entire study: An earlier analysis of more than 550 of the donors reported 276 Gb of sequence data and approximately 120 million unique TCR beta sequences obtained from approximately 180 million T cells. Roughly 300 gigabases of sequencing data and approximately 92 million unique TCR sequences made up an early release that covered over 550 HLA-typed donors. Of the approximately 400 genotyped donors, 81% were placed in the genetic ancestry cluster associated with self-reported Caucasian donors. The study aimed to test whether signatures of past pathogen exposure could be identified by cataloging public T cell receptors. The T cell repertoires of several hundred subjects were profiled by immunosequencing and related to cytomegalovirus serostatus. A separate validation cohort of 100 to 150 different subjects was used in addition to the roughly 670-subject first cohort. To predict cytomegalovirus infection status, the study brought together high-throughput TCR immunosequencing, statistical association of individual TCRs with disease status, and machine learning. To study patterns of TCR occurrence, a later analysis re-analyzed previously published TCR beta repertoires from 550 to 800 donors and added high-resolution HLA genotyping. In the later analysis, no new phenotypic data were used to find candidate immune exposures; instead, reliance was placed on TCR beta sequences and their occurrence across donors. An earlier analysis of fewer than 700 of the donors applied high-throughput TCR beta sequencing to assess whether each TCR beta V gene segment acted as functional or pseudogenic. Donor age, sex, ethnicity and CMV serostatus were compiled together with the repertoire data. Genome-wide SNP genotypes for about 55% of the 666 donors were used in a later genetic analysis, which treated that subset as a discovery cohort. Every discovery cohort repertoire had been produced on one sequencing platform. Class I and class II HLA loci were covered by the typing at four-digit resolution. The number of donors typed differed by locus, with roughly 629-640 for A, B, C, DRB1 and DQB1, around 520 for DQA1, nearly 610 for DPA1, and about 450 for DPB1. Roughly five DR-DQ haplotypes were handled as single units for association and clustering, since linkage in the cohort was strong. Among around 400 genotyped donors of the cohort, an average of approximately 250,000 unique TCR beta nucleotide sequences were sequenced per donor, roughly a sixth of them non-productive.

Study-wide conclusions, independent of this receptor: For the cohort, immune exposure information was limited to CMV serostatus. Only TCR beta chains were sequenced in this cohort, and the absence of alpha or paired-chain data limited detectable features. An earlier analysis of around 600 of the donors showed that most TCR beta V segments appeared in productive rearrangements either about 90% or about 30% of the time, which broadly matched IMGT annotations. In a later analysis, most CMV-associated TCR beta chains were found to appear HLA-restricted, with HLA associations seemingly driven largely by CMV exposure. The study listed 170 or so TCR beta chains as associated with cytomegalovirus. Most TCR sequences were observed very rarely across donors, whereas some public TCRs were present in many individuals. In a later analysis, several top co-occurrence clusters were reported to appear linked to parvovirus B19, influenza, CMV and Epstein-Barr virus. A group of highly shared sequence variants was considered likely to be a technical artifact of the sequencing pipeline. In a later genetic analysis, a missense DCLRE1C variant was associated with V-gene and J-gene trimming of TCR beta chains, and the association was replicated in an independent cohort. A further reported finding was that TCR beta sequences accurately predicted the HLA-A and HLA-B alleles for most subjects in the first cohort. The presence/absence analyses assumed that sequencing depth was roughly uniform across donors, and that assumption may not be true. In a later analysis, HLA-associated TCR beta chains were found to be more clonally expanded and to have lower generation probabilities than equally common non-associated chains. The authors suggested that the approach could potentially be extended to other disease states and immunological phenotypes. The classifier was reported to diagnose cytomegalovirus status with high specificity and sensitivity in both the original cohort and the validation cohort. Because counts were too low, roughly 17 rarely observed V segments, including chromosome 9 orphons, were left out of the earlier analysis of approximately 580 of the donors. Linkage disequilibrium might explain the correlated functional status among segregating V segments, but an unknown experimental factor could not be excluded. Compared with the approximately 700-donor mean, donors in an Asian-associated ancestry cluster had fewer N-insertions in productive TCRs, according to a later genetic analysis. According to a later analysis, TCR association rates differed among HLA loci, with DRB1 alleles showing the most associated TCRs and HLA-C alleles showing the fewest. Because the 87-base-pair reads could not distinguish some IMGT-functional V segments, including TRBV6-2 and TRBV6-3, those segments were excluded. A few of the identified cytomegalovirus-associated TCR beta chains were confirmed in vitro to be specific for cytomegalovirus antigens. Specific HLA alleles were associated with about 17,000 TCR beta sequences at a false discovery rate of 0.05 in a later analysis. When HLA alleles, especially DR and DQ, strongly co-occurred, attributing TCR associations to individual alleles was difficult. Because some donors lacked HLA typing at each locus, the association tests relied only on the typed subset.

The source material was PBMCs. The chain uses TRBV27 and TRBJ2-1; perhaps TRBD1 is the D gene, with 6 bases matching. This receptor was taken from a male donor in good health and CMV-seropositive. CDR3 sequence: CASTGQYNEQFF. The nucleotide sequence reads TGTGCCAGCACAGGACAGTACAATGAGCAGTTCTTC.